Below are 23 T cell receptor beta chains sequenced from a single sample in a study of cytomegalovirus exposure and HLA in healthy donors. The PCR ran on 60 Vbeta and 13 Jbeta primers. The assay was immunoSEQ multiplex PCR, and TCRdb's table has in-frame clones only and misses some. The sample lists around 140,000 clones, roughly four fifths occurring once. Sequencing used PBMCs. Every receptor here comes from a woman aged 40 to 50 in good health and CMV-seronegative.

The J gene is TRBJ2-1, the V gene TRBV14, with D possibly TRBD1 on 6 matching bases. The germline V and J ends were trimmed by 0 bases and 5 bases, with 23 bases remaining between them. Germline loops: CDR1 SGHDN, CDR2 FVKESK. This CDR3 has 19 residues. CDR3 bases: TGTGCCAGCAGCCAAGAGGAGGTTTTATCCAGGGGTACTGACAATGAGCAGTTCTTC. Protein: CASSQEEVLSRGTDNEQFF. The variable domain in full, with the rest retrieved from reference TRBV14 and TRBJ2-1, is EAGVTQFPSHSVIEKGQTVTLRCDPISGHDNLYWYRRVMGKEIKFLLHFVKESKQDESGMPNNRFLAERTGGTYSTLKVQPAELEDSGVYFCASSQEEVLSRGTDNEQFFGPGTRLTVL.

CDR3 nucleotides: TGTGCCAGCAGTTATCAGGGTCGCGTAGAGACCCAGTACTTC. Residues: CASSYQGRVETQYF. V is TRBV6-5 and J is TRBJ2-5, with D tentatively TRBD1 (5 bases). The CDR3 has 14 amino acids. V was cut by 3 bases and J by 4 bases, with 12 bases left in between. Germline V lookup: CDR1 MNHEY, CDR2 SVGAGI.

The V gene is TRBV4-2, the J gene TRBJ2-7, with 8 bases lining up with TRBD1. V lost 1 base, J lost 3 bases, and 8 bases stayed unmatched. The CDR3 covers 16 residues. CDR1 is LGHNA and CDR2 is YNFKEQ in the germline V gene. The DNA of the CDR3 is TGTGCCAGCAGCCAAGGGGCGGGACAGGTCGACTACGAGCAGTACTTC. This translates into CASSQGAGQVDYEQYF.

V gene TRBV19 combines with J gene TRBJ2-5; 7 bases are a match to TRBD2. This CDR3 is 13 amino acids long. The junction had 5 bases not matched to a gene; V was cut back by 6 bases and J by 4 bases. CDR1 and CDR2 (germline): LNHDA, SQIVND (reference sequence). In nucleotides, the CDR3 is TGTGCCAGTAGATCGGGGGAGGGAGAGACCCAGTACTTC. Its protein is CASRSGEGETQYF.

The CDR3 bases are TGCGCCAGCAGCTTGGGTAGCCCACCCTACAATGAGCAGTTCTTC. It yields the protein CASSLGSPPYNEQFF. This chain links TRBV5-1 with TRBJ2-1, with D unresolved. V lost 0 bases and J 2 bases, leaving 9 bases between the germline ends. The CDR3 length is 15 residues. Germline CDR1 SGHRS, CDR2 YFSETQ.

This clone came up a few times. The genes are TRBV7-8 and TRBJ2-7; D gene ambiguous. The CDR3 spans 14 residues. The germline V gene has CDR1 SGHVS and CDR2 FQNEAQ. V gave up 3 bases and J gave up 6 bases, with 15 bases separating them. CDR3 protein: CASSFFRVPAEQYF. DNA of the CDR3: TGTGCCAGCAGCTTTTTTCGCGTCCCCGCCGAGCAGTACTTC.

This clone has only one observation. The rearrangement uses TRBV9 and TRBJ2-7; 9 bases agree with TRBD2. The germline V gene encodes CDR1 SGDLS and CDR2 YYNGEE. There are 17 residues in the CDR3. Germline trimming cut 0 bases from V and 5 bases from J; bases unmatched to any gene: 12. CDR3 sequence: CASSVEALSSGRNEQYF. In DNA form, the CDR3 reads TGTGCCAGCAGCGTAGAAGCGCTGAGTAGCGGGAGAAACGAGCAGTACTTC.

In DNA, the CDR3 is TGTGCCAGTGTGATCCGGGGGGGGGTCACTGAAGCTTTCTTT. This codes for CASVIRGGVTEAFF. The rearrangement joins TRBV6-1 to TRBJ1-1, with a weak D call TRBD1 (5 bases). V was clipped by 9 bases and J by 4 bases, with 18 bases between them. The germline CDR1 and CDR2 sequences are MNHNS and SASEGT. The CDR3 has 14 residues.

The chain links TRBV5-1 to TRBJ2-3; 8 bases map to TRBD2. CDR1 is SGHRS, CDR2 YFSETQ, per germline. V dropped 3 bases and J dropped 2; count of bases not matched to a gene: 5. The CDR3 consists of 15 residues. The CDR3 is CASSSTSGLTDTQYF. For the CDR3, the DNA is TGCGCCAGCAGCTCAACTAGCGGCCTCACAGATACGCAGTATTTT.

The rearrangement links TRBV7-2 to TRBJ2-7; the D is unclear. CDR3 length: 11 residues. Germline assignment: CDR1 SGHTA and CDR2 FQGNSA. Trimming removed 5 bases at V and 4 bases at J, with 6 bases between. CDR3 nucleotides: TGTGCCAGCAGCCCTCAGTACGAGCAGTACTTC. The encoded protein is CASSPQYEQYF. Supplemented by reference TRBV7-2 and TRBJ2-7, the full variable domain reads GAGVSQSPSNKVTEKGKDVELRCDPISGHTALYWYRQSLGQGLEFLIYFQGNSAPDKSGLPSDRFSAERTGGSVSTLTIQRTQQEDSAVYLCASSPQYEQYFGPGTRLTVT.

In this sample, this clone turned up a few times. The chain joins TRBV30 to TRBJ2-2, with TRBD2 matching over 7 bases. Germline V CDR1 and CDR2: GTSNPN, SVGIG (reference sequence). After removal of 4 bases from V and 6 bases from J, the junction contained 8 bases not matched to a gene. The CDR3 contains 14 residues. CDR3 protein: CAWIRQGGAGELFF. As DNA, the CDR3 is TGTGCCTGGATACGCCAGGGAGGGGCCGGGGAGCTGTTTTTT.

V usage is TRBV6-6 and J usage is TRBJ2-2; weak D call: TRBD2 (6 bases). Trimming removed 5 bases at V and 2 bases at J, with 9 bases between. Per the germline V gene, CDR1 is MNHNY and CDR2 is SVGAGI (reference sequence). This CDR3 is built from 14 residues. The CDR3 sequence is CASSRELNTGELFF. The CDR3 region has the DNA TGTGCCAGCAGTCGGGAGTTAAACACCGGGGAGCTGTTTTTT.

This clone was seen only a few times. This sequence joins TRBV7-9 and TRBJ2-4; 10 bases match TRBD2. Per the germline V gene, CDR1 is SEHNR and CDR2 is FQNEAQ (reference sequence). V trimming: 5 bases; J trimming: 3 bases; junction bases outside the gene matches: 16. The CDR3 is made up of 19 amino acids. The CDR3 nucleotides are TGTGCCAGCAGCCCCCCTAGCGGGAGATTGGGGTTCGGCAAAAACATTCAGTACTTC. It is translated as CASSPPSGRLGFGKNIQYF.

This chain links TRBV6-5 with TRBJ1-1; TRBD1 matches at 7 bases. V gave up 10 bases and J gave up 1 base; unmatched junction bases: 6. Germline values: CDR1 MNHEY, CDR2 SVGAGI. This CDR3 is built from 13 residues. The CDR3 loop reads CATAGTENTEAFF. DNA for the CDR3: TGTGCCACCGCCGGGACAGAGAACACTGAAGCTTTCTTT.

The chain carries TRBV6-5 and TRBJ2-7; 8 bases fit TRBD1. The V and J ends lost 0 bases and 2 bases, in that order; junction bases with no gene match: 6. CDR1 and CDR2 from the germline V gene are MNHEY and SVGAGI. This CDR3 has 16 amino acids. CDR3 coding DNA: TGTGCCAGCAGTTACTCGTCCGGGACAGGTACCTACGAGCAGTACTTC. Translation: CASSYSSGTGTYEQYF.

The V call is TRBV6-5, the J call TRBJ1-5; D is unclear. CDR3 length: 12 amino acids. Germline assignment: CDR1 MNHEY and CDR2 SVGAGI. Trimming took 8 bases from V and 3 from J, leaving 8 bases between them. This CDR3 reads CASSTINQPQHF. CDR3 nucleotide sequence: TGTGCCAGCTCGACAATCAATCAGCCCCAGCATTTT.

The gene calls are TRBV7-6 and TRBJ2-5; TRBD2 is a possible D gene (5 bases). The last part of the DNA fits TRBJ2-7 better; the J call may be wrong. CDR3 length: 14 amino acids. Germline CDR1 is SGHVS and CDR2 is FNYEAQ. CDR3 in DNA: TGTGCCAGCAGCTTAGAATGGGCTAGCAGCGAGCAGTACTTC. This codes for CASSLEWASSEQYF.

The chain has TRBV9 and TRBJ2-2; TRBD1 matches at 9 bases. Trimming at V came to 5 bases and at J to 6 bases, leaving 8 bases not matched to a gene. This CDR3 contains 15 residues. Germline CDR1 reads SGDLS; CDR2 reads YYNGEE. This CDR3 reads CASRWGQGPSGELFF. The DNA of the CDR3 is TGTGCCAGCAGGTGGGGACAGGGACCTTCCGGGGAGCTGTTTTTT.

V gene TRBV19 combines with J gene TRBJ1-5; 9 bases map to TRBD1. Looked up from germline, CDR1 is LNHDA and CDR2 is SQIVND (reference sequence). The junction had 7 bases not matched to a gene; V was cut back by 6 bases and J by 4 bases. The CDR3 has 15 residues. The CDR3 DNA follows: TGTGCCAGTAGAAAAACAGGGGGCCCTAATCAGCCCCAGCATTTT. This encodes CASRKTGGPNQPQHF.

This sequence joins TRBV10-1 and TRBJ2-1, with 10 bases fitting TRBD2. Germline V gene sequence: CDR1 WNHNN, CDR2 SYGVQD (reference sequence). There are 16 residues in the CDR3. The junction had 10 bases not matched to a gene; V was cut back by 4 bases and J by 7 bases. DNA of the CDR3: TGCGCCAGCAGTGTTTTGAGCGGGAGGGCCGTTAATGAGCAGTTCTTC. Translating it yields CASSVLSGRAVNEQFF.

The chain couples TRBV5-1 to TRBJ2-7; D ambiguous. V lost 0 bases to trimming and J lost 4 bases, with 5 bases between them. The length of the CDR3 is 12 residues. Germline CDR1 SGHRS, CDR2 YFSETQ. DNA for the CDR3: TGCGCCAGCAGCTTGGAACAGTACGAGCAGTACTTC. It translates to CASSLEQYEQYF.

The chain is built from TRBV7-3 and TRBJ1-4; 7 bases map to TRBD1. There are 15 residues in the CDR3. Trimming removed 2 bases from V and 7 bases from J; junction bases left unmatched: 7. Germline-derived CDR1 and CDR2 are SGHTA and FQGTGA. CDR3 in amino acids: CASSLGSGTVEKLFF. CDR3 sequence (DNA): TGTGCCAGCAGCTTAGGGAGTGGGACAGTTGAAAAACTGTTTTTT.

The V and J genes are TRBV28 and TRBJ1-1; D gene unclear. Germline CDR1 is MDHEN and CDR2 is SYDVKM. The CDR3 runs to 10 residues. The V end lost 2 bases, the J end lost 11 bases, and 6 bases lay between the germline ends. The CDR3 coding sequence is TGTGCCAGCAGTTTACTTTTCGCTTTCTTT. It specifies CASSLLFAFF.